The 32 T cell receptor beta chains below were found in one sample sequenced in a study of T cells after yellow fever vaccination. TCRdb used MiXCR to reprocess the 5' RACE reads, holding one entry per CDR3 protein. The sample contains roughly 50,000 distinct CDR3 sequences, 7% to 8.5% of which appear only once. The source was CD8+ T cells sorted from PBMCs, collected more than 13 days after the first yellow fever vaccination. These receptor sequences come from a man aged 18 to 35 who received the YFV17D yellow fever vaccine.

This clonotype has at least ten counts. The chain carries TRBV20-1 and TRBJ2-7; D not certain. Trimming pared 3 bases from V and 0 bases from J, leaving 6 bases between. The germline CDR1 and CDR2 sequences are DFQATT and SNEGSKA (reference sequence). The CDR3 consists of 12 residues. The CDR3 here is CSASYNSYEQYF. The CDR3 nucleotides read TGCAGTGCTAGTTATAACTCCTACGAGCAGTACTTC.

This clonotype has a handful of counts. This chain uses TRBV5-8 with TRBJ2-2, with 10 bases lining up with TRBD1. The CDR3 totals 15 residues. V was clipped by 5 bases and J by 6 bases; unmatched bases: 7. Per germline, CDR1 SGHTS and CDR2 YDEGEE. In nucleotides, the CDR3 is TGTGCCAGCAGTTCTGGGGACAGGGGCGCCGGGGAGCTGTTTTTT. This encodes CASSSGDRGAGELFF.

This chain uses TRBV7-7 with TRBJ2-5, with 8 bases aligning to TRBD2. This CDR3 region has 14 residues. V shed 3 bases and J 3 bases; nucleotides not matched to a gene: 3. Germline values: CDR1 SSHAT, CDR2 FNYEAQ (reference sequence). CDR3 sequence: CASSLRGAEETQYF. The CDR3 region has the DNA TGTGCCAGCAGCTTGCGGGGGGCCGAAGAGACCCAGTACTTC.

This clonotype has a count of ten or more. This rearrangement joins TRBV27 to TRBJ2-7, with D unresolved. The CDR3 extends over 13 amino acids. Trimming took 0 bases from V and 5 from J, leaving 8 bases between them. Germline CDR1 is MNHEY and CDR2 is SMNVEV (reference sequence). The CDR3 DNA is TGTGCCAGCAGTTTATCGAAATGGAACGAGCAGTACTTC. This gives the protein CASSLSKWNEQYF.

This clonotype was picked up many times. The chain uses TRBV11-2 and TRBJ2-1, with D unclear. Germline V gene lookup returns CDR1 SGHAT and CDR2 FQNNGV. V was clipped by 6 bases and J by 7 bases, with 10 bases between them. The CDR3 length is 12 residues. CDR3 nucleotide sequence: TGTGCCAGCAGTCGATTGGTGAATGAGCAGTTCTTC. It codes for CASSRLVNEQFF. Drawing the rest from reference TRBV11-2 and TRBJ2-1, the complete variable domain is EAGVAQSPRYKIIEKRQSVAFWCNPISGHATLYWYQQILGQGPKLLIQFQNNGVVDDSQLPKDRFSAERLKGVDSTLKIQPAKLEDSAVYLCASSRLVNEQFFGPGTRLTVL.

Many counts were recorded for this clonotype. This chain links TRBV12-5 with TRBJ2-7; D perhaps matches TRBD1 (6 bases). Trimming pared 6 bases from V and 4 bases from J, leaving 13 bases between. This CDR3 has 13 amino acids. Germline loops: CDR1 LGHNT, CDR2 FRNRAP. The CDR3 protein is CASGTTGPYEQYF. The CDR3 bases are TGTGCTAGTGGGACAACAGGGCCATACGAGCAGTACTTC.

The chain combines TRBV12-3 or TRBV12-4 with TRBJ2-2, with 10 bases lining up with TRBD2. Trimming at V came to 3 bases and at J to 0 bases, leaving 16 bases not matched to a gene. The CDR3 is 21 residues long. The CDR3 sequence: CASSFLAGVSQRGPNTGELFF. Here the CDR3 DNA reads TGTGCCAGCAGTTTCCTAGCGGGGGTTTCCCAACGGGGCCCGAACACCGGGGAGCTGTTTTTT.

This clonotype was seen at least ten times. The CDR3 nucleotides read TGTGCCAGCAGCTTGACAGGGGTCACCGGGGAGCTGTTTTTT. Residues: CASSLTGVTGELFF. The chain uses TRBV11-3 and TRBJ2-2; 8 bases map to TRBD1. There are 14 residues in the CDR3. The ends lost 3 bases at V and 4 bases at J; junction bases unmatched: 1. Germline CDR1 reads SGHNT; CDR2 reads YENEEA.

The chain is built from TRBV5-1 and TRBJ2-5; 7 bases line up with TRBD1. This CDR3 is 15 amino acids long. Germline trimming cut 0 bases from V and 5 bases from J; bases unmatched to any gene: 7. The germline gives CDR1 SGHRS, CDR2 YFSETQ. CDR3 bases: TGCGCCAGCAGCTTGGTAGGGGGCGCCCGGGAGACCCAGTACTTC. This translates into CASSLVGGARETQYF.

This clonotype showed up many times. This chain connects TRBV29-1 to TRBJ2-3; weak D call: TRBD1 (6 bases). The V end was cut by 3 bases, the J end by 0 bases, with 10 bases between. CDR3 length: 14 residues. Germline values: CDR1 SQVTM, CDR2 ANQGSEA. CDR3 coding DNA: TGCAGCGTTGATAACAGGGCTAGCACAGATACGCAGTATTTT. Protein sequence: CSVDNRASTDTQYF.

This clonotype was detected many times. The chain recombines TRBV20-1 with TRBJ2-2; tentative D call: TRBD1 (5 bases). Per the germline V gene, CDR1 is DFQATT and CDR2 is SNEGSKA (reference sequence). Between the trimmed V and J ends, which lost 1 base and 5 bases, there was a span of 11 bases. The CDR3 totals 14 residues. The CDR3 sequence is CSARVLGLTGELFF. The CDR3 DNA sequence: TGCAGTGCTAGAGTGTTGGGGCTGACCGGGGAGCTGTTTTTT.

This clonotype was detected ten times or more. V usage is TRBV6-5 and J usage is TRBJ1-6; the D is unclear. Germline V gives CDR1 MNHEY, CDR2 SVGAGI. With 2 bases removed from V and 9 bases from J, the gap between germline ends came to 11 bases. The CDR3 runs 14 residues. The CDR3 sequence is CASSYVIGSSPLHF. The CDR3, as DNA: TGTGCCAGCAGTTACGTTATTGGATCTTCACCCCTCCACTTT.

This clonotype was recorded at least ten times. The rearrangement links TRBV28 to TRBJ2-7; D is unresolved. The CDR3 sequence is 14 residues long. Germline-derived CDR1 and CDR2 are MDHEN and SYDVKM. V dropped 2 bases and J dropped 4 bases, with 12 bases sitting between them. The CDR3, as DNA: TGTGCCAGCAGTTTAGGGGTCTCACAGTACGAGCAGTACGTC. Residues: CASSLGVSQYEQYV.

A word on this clonotype: A much larger clone is a single base away; this may be a read error. The DNA for the CDR3 is TGCAGCGTCGTACCAATGGGGGAAGAGACCCAGTACTTC. This sequence encodes CSVVPMGEETQYF. The V call is TRBV29-1, the J call TRBJ2-5, with D perhaps being TRBD1 or TRBD2 (5 bases each). The CDR3 consists of 13 residues. Germline CDR1 is SQVTM and CDR2 is ANQGSEA. V lost 6 bases to trimming and J lost 3 bases, with 14 bases between them.

In its sample, this clonotype was seen many times. V gene TRBV2 combines with J gene TRBJ1-1, with D tentatively TRBD1 (5 bases). With 4 bases removed from V and 3 bases from J, the gap between germline ends came to 9 bases. This CDR3 contains 13 residues. Germline lookup yields CDR1 SNHLY and CDR2 FYNNEI. CDR3 region: CASSVGPDTEAFF. The CDR3 nucleotides read TGTGCCAGCAGTGTGGGACCTGACACTGAAGCTTTCTTT.

This clonotype was observed many times. The rearrangement uses TRBV27 and TRBJ2-1; TRBD2 agrees at 9 bases. CDR3 length: 14 amino acids. V was pared by 2 bases and J by 10 bases, with 6 bases of the junction left unmatched. Germline V gene data show CDR1 as MNHEY and CDR2 as SMNVEV (reference sequence). The CDR3 DNA is TGTGCCAGCAGTTTAGTGGGACTAGCACGAGAGCAGTTCTTC. Residues: CASSLVGLAREQFF.

This clonotype showed up many times. The V and J genes are TRBV28 and TRBJ2-3; 9 bases align to TRBD2. After removal of 5 bases from V and 6 bases from J, the junction contained 9 bases not matched to a gene. The CDR3 runs to 15 residues. Germline loops: CDR1 MDHEN, CDR2 SYDVKM. This CDR3 is CASSDGLAGSDTQYF. CDR3 in DNA: TGTGCCAGCAGTGACGGGCTAGCGGGGTCGGATACGCAGTATTTT.

This clonotype has a count of ten or more. The chain joins TRBV5-1 to TRBJ1-1; no clear D. CDR3 length: 14 residues. Per the germline V gene, CDR1 is SGHRS and CDR2 is YFSETQ. V lost 0 bases and J 2 bases, leaving 8 bases between the germline ends. CDR3 sequence reads: CASSLGKLNTEAFF. Here the CDR3 DNA reads TGCGCCAGCAGCTTGGGAAAATTAAACACTGAAGCTTTCTTT.

Ten or more counts support this clonotype. The CDR3 region has the DNA TGCGCCAGCAGCCCTGGACAGGGGGAGAACTATGGCTACACCTTC. This sequence encodes CASSPGQGENYGYTF. The rearrangement joins TRBV4-1 to TRBJ1-2, with 10 nucleotides matching TRBD1. The V gene's germline CDR1 is MGHRA and CDR2 YSYEKL. Trimming cost V 4 bases and J 2 bases; bases outside gene matches: 4. This CDR3 region has 15 residues.

This clonotype showed up many times. The genes are TRBV20-1 and TRBJ1-6; D remains unclear. From germline, CDR1 is DFQATT and CDR2 SNEGSKA (reference sequence). The CDR3 consists of 14 residues. Deletions cut 0 bases from V and 9 bases from J, with 12 bases between. CDR3 in amino acids: CSARDGTGGSPLHF. In DNA, the CDR3 is TGCAGTGCTAGAGATGGCACGGGTGGTTCACCCCTCCACTTT.

This clonotype was counted ten times or more. The CDR3 reads CASSLSARGSSYEQYV. The CDR3 coding sequence is TGTGCCAGCAGTTTATCGGCCAGGGGCAGCTCCTACGAGCAGTACGTC. The rearrangement joins TRBV27 to TRBJ2-7, with D possibly TRBD1 on 6 matching bases. Trimming shortened V by 0 bases and J by 0 bases, and 12 bases separated the two germline ends. This CDR3 is built from 16 residues. The germline V gene has CDR1 MNHEY and CDR2 SMNVEV (reference sequence).

This clonotype showed up many times. The chain links TRBV7-9 to TRBJ1-1; 10 bases match TRBD1. CDR1 is SEHNR and CDR2 is FQNEAQ in the germline V gene (reference sequence). The CDR3 loop spans 14 amino acids. Trimming took 8 bases from V and 3 from J; bases not matched to a gene: 6. CDR3: CASLDRGLDTEAFF. As DNA, the CDR3 is TGTGCCAGCCTTGACAGGGGGCTGGACACTGAAGCTTTCTTT.

In this sample, this clonotype turned up many times. The gene calls are TRBV5-1 and TRBJ1-1; weak D call: TRBD1 (6 bases). The germline V gene has CDR1 SGHRS and CDR2 YFSETQ. The CDR3 spans 16 residues. V was trimmed by 6 bases and J by 1 base, leaving 19 bases between them. The CDR3 loop reads CASTRVGAAGNTEAFF. CDR3 bases: TGCGCCAGCACCAGGGTGGGGGCAGCTGGGAACACTGAAGCTTTCTTT. The entire variable domain, with the rest obtained from reference TRBV5-1 and TRBJ1-1, is as follows: KAGVTQTPRYLIKTRGQQVTLSCSPISGHRSVSWYQQTPGQGLQFLFEYFSETQRNKGNFPGRFSGRQFSNSRSEMNVSTLELGDSALYLCASTRVGAAGNTEAFFGQGTRLTVV.

The V and J genes are TRBV7-9 and TRBJ1-2; D is possibly TRBD1 (5 bases). The CDR3 covers 14 residues. Per the germline V gene, CDR1 is SEHNR and CDR2 is FQNEAQ (reference sequence). V was clipped by 0 bases and J by 5 bases, with 10 bases between them. The CDR3 reads CASSLAGAEYGYTF. CDR3 DNA sequence: TGTGCCAGCAGCTTAGCCGGGGCCGAGTATGGCTACACCTTC.

About this clonotype: A read error is possible here, since a much larger clone lies one base away. V is TRBV6-5 and J is TRBJ2-1; D possibly corresponds to TRBD1 (5 bases). The germline V gene encodes CDR1 MNHEY and CDR2 SVGAGI. There are 12 residues in the CDR3. Trimming removed 5 bases from V and 6 bases from J, with 8 bases in between. As DNA, the CDR3 is TGTGCCAGCAGTCAACAGGCCAATGAGCAGTTCTTC. This encodes CASSQQANEQFF.

Turning to this clonotype: Just one base apart from a much larger clone, this may be a read error. J is TRBJ2-3 and V is TRBV12-3 or TRBV12-4; 8 nucleotides match TRBD2. Germline trimming cut 3 bases from V and 5 bases from J; bases unmatched to any gene: 7. There are 15 residues in the CDR3. The CDR3 loop is CASSLAAGELDTQYF. As DNA, the CDR3 is TGTGCCAGCAGTTTGGCAGCGGGGGAGCTAGATACGCAGTATTTT.

There are many counts of this clonotype. This chain links TRBV3-1 with TRBJ1-5; D remains unclear. Trimming took off 3 bases at V and 1 base at J, with 10 bases between the two ends. The germline gives CDR1 LGHDT, CDR2 YNNKEL (reference sequence). The CDR3 sequence is 15 residues long. CDR3 in amino acids: CASSHGSTSNQPQHF. The CDR3 region has the DNA TGTGCCAGCAGCCATGGCAGTACAAGCAATCAGCCCCAGCATTTT.

In this sample, this clonotype turned up many times. V usage is TRBV7-9 and J usage is TRBJ2-3; no clear D. This CDR3 region has 14 residues. Trimming left V 2 bases short and J 0 bases short, with 6 bases between. Looked up from germline, CDR1 is SEHNR and CDR2 is FQNEAQ (reference sequence). CDR3: CASSLWASTDTQYF. The CDR3 DNA reads TGTGCCAGCAGCTTATGGGCTAGCACAGATACGCAGTATTTT.

This clonotype was seen ten or more times. V usage is TRBV5-6 and J usage is TRBJ2-1, with 11 bases lining up with TRBD1. CDR3 length: 17 amino acids. J was trimmed by 7 bases and V by 7 bases; bases with no gene match: 16. CDR1 and CDR2 (germline): SGHDT, YYEEEE. CDR3 DNA: TGTGCCAGCGACCGGGACAGGGGGATTCCACTAGGGAATGAGCAGTTCTTC. Protein: CASDRDRGIPLGNEQFF.

This clonotype was counted ten times or more. The chain uses TRBV4-3 and TRBJ2-5; D may be TRBD2 (5 bases). The V gene's germline CDR1 is LGHNA and CDR2 YSLEER. Trimming took 0 bases from V and 4 from J, leaving 9 bases between them. The CDR3 has 14 amino acids. The CDR3 sequence is CASSQEGGAETQYF. In DNA, the CDR3 is TGCGCCAGCAGCCAAGAAGGAGGAGCAGAGACCCAGTACTTC.

The CDR3 DNA follows: TGTGCCAGCAGCTTGTTAGGGCAGAGGAACACTGAAGCTTTCTTT. This codes for CASSLLGQRNTEAFF. This rearrangement joins TRBV5-5 to TRBJ1-1, with D unclear. The CDR3 sequence is 15 residues long. Trimming cost V 1 base and J 1 base, with 11 bases left between them. Looked up from germline, CDR1 is SGHKS and CDR2 is YYEKEE (reference sequence). Full variable domain (rest looked up from reference TRBV5-5 and TRBJ1-1): DAGVTQSPTHLIKTRGQQVTLRCSPISGHKSVSWYQQVLGQGPQFIFQYYEKEERGRGNFPDRFSARQFPNYSSELNVNALLLGDSALYLCASSLLGQRNTEAFFGQGTRLTVV.

This clonotype was recorded many times. The chain is built from TRBV7-8 and TRBJ2-1, with 9 nucleotides matching TRBD2. The CDR3 is 17 residues long. Germline trimming cut 0 bases from V and 4 bases from J; bases unmatched to any gene: 7. Germline-derived CDR1 and CDR2 are SGHVS and FQNEAQ. The CDR3 here is CASSLALLAGRYNEQFF. For the CDR3, the DNA is TGTGCCAGCAGCTTAGCGCTTCTAGCGGGGCGATACAATGAGCAGTTCTTC.